The 27 T cell receptor beta chains in this list originate from one sample, sequenced in a study of blood T cell repertoires in COVID-19. Profiled with immunoSEQ multiplex PCR; TCRdb holds only in-frame clones, not every one. The profile shows approximately 300,000 clones, 80% to 90% of them singletons. Sequenced material: PBMCs or T cells enriched from blood (not recorded which). The receptors shown here come from a woman aged 18-35 years who had recovered from COVID-19.

This sequence joins TRBV7-3 and TRBJ2-5; TRBD2 aligns across 10 bases. Germline CDR1 SGHTA, CDR2 FQGTGA. V lost 2 bases to trimming and J lost 7 bases; unmatched junction nucleotides: 16. The CDR3 covers 18 residues. CDR3 DNA: TGTGCCAGCAGCTTAGAACCCCCAAGCGGGGGGGCCAAAGGGACCCAGTACTTC. The encoded protein is CASSLEPPSGGAKGTQYF.

The chain recombines TRBV2 with TRBJ1-5, with unresolved D. Between the trimmed V and J ends, which lost 6 bases and 3 bases, there was a span of 12 bases. Germline CDR1 reads SNHLY; CDR2 reads FYNNEI. CDR3 size: 14 residues. The CDR3 nucleotides are TGTGCCAGCAGCCGGGGAAATGACAATCAGCCCCAGCATTTT. It yields the protein CASSRGNDNQPQHF.

The V gene is TRBV18, the J gene TRBJ1-4; D is perhaps TRBD1 (6 bases). CDR3 length: 17 amino acids. Trimming removed 2 bases from V and 5 bases from J, with 18 bases in between. Germline CDR1 KGHSH, CDR2 LQKENI. The CDR3 nucleotides read TGTGCCAGCTCACCATTTAGCCGGGCAGGGGTAAATGAAAAACTGTTTTTT. Its protein is CASSPFSRAGVNEKLFF.

The chain recombines TRBV5-4 with TRBJ2-3; the match to TRBD1 covers 8 bases. The CDR3 has 17 amino acids. J lost 1 base, V lost 3 bases, and 10 bases had no gene match. Germline CDR1 and CDR2: SGHNT and YYREEE (reference sequence). CDR3 sequence: CASSWLPGQDRTDTQYF. The CDR3 DNA is TGTGCCAGCAGCTGGCTTCCGGGACAGGATCGCACAGATACGCAGTATTTT.

This sequence joins TRBV28 and TRBJ1-1; D remains ambiguous. The CDR3 loop spans 16 amino acids. Per germline, CDR1 MDHEN and CDR2 SYDVKM. V gave up 0 bases and J gave up 2 bases, with 13 bases separating them. For the CDR3, the DNA is TGTGCCAGCAGTTTATGGGGCACACGAGCAAACACTGAAGCTTTCTTT. Translated: CASSLWGTRANTEAFF.

V and J are TRBV3-1 (or the pseudogene TRBV3-2) and TRBJ2-7; D perhaps matches TRBD1 (5 bases). This CDR3 is built from 14 residues. V was trimmed by 6 bases and J by 2 bases, leaving 14 bases between them. Germline V gene data show CDR1 as LGHDT and CDR2 as YNNKEL (reference sequence). CDR3 coding DNA: TGTGCCAGCAGTCTCGACAGAGGACCCTACGAGCAGTACTTC. Translating it yields CASSLDRGPYEQYF.

This chain connects TRBV7-2 to TRBJ1-2; 7 bases are shared with TRBD1. J gave up 6 bases and V 5 bases, and 18 bases lay outside the gene matches. The CDR3 extends over 17 amino acids. Germline assignment: CDR1 SGHTA and CDR2 FQGNSA. CDR3: CASSNPRETGWGDGYTF. The CDR3 DNA reads TGTGCCAGCAGCAACCCGAGGGAGACAGGGTGGGGCGATGGCTACACCTTC.

A note on this clone: Within the sample, other DNA sequences also encode this same CDR3. This chain joins TRBV19 and TRBJ1-4; 9 nucleotides align to TRBD1. J gave up 8 bases and V 3 bases, and 4 bases lay outside the gene matches. Germline CDR1 LNHDA, CDR2 SQIVND (reference sequence). The CDR3 contains 14 residues. As DNA, the CDR3 is TGTGCCAGTAGTATTCCGGGACAGGGCGAAAAACTGTTTTTT. Amino acid sequence: CASSIPGQGEKLFF.

V usage is TRBV13 and J usage is TRBJ2-7; possibly TRBD1 for D (6 bases). Per the germline V gene, CDR1 is PRHDT and CDR2 is FYEKMQ (reference sequence). The V end lost 2 bases, the J end lost 1 base, and 9 bases lay between the germline ends. CDR3 size: 14 residues. The CDR3 spells CASSLLDRSYEQYF. CDR3 sequence (DNA): TGTGCCAGCAGCTTATTGGACAGATCCTACGAGCAGTACTTC. Full variable domain (rest looked up from reference TRBV13 and TRBJ2-7): AAGVIQSPRHLIKEKRETATLKCYPIPRHDTVYWYQQGPGQDPQFLISFYEKMQSDKGSIPDRFSAQQFSDYHSELNMSSLELGDSALYFCASSLLDRSYEQYFGPGTRLTVT.

Remarks on this clone: The sample carries other DNA sequences with the same CDR3. The chain links TRBV7-3 to TRBJ2-7; 8 nucleotides match TRBD1. The CDR3 is 13 residues long. V dropped 5 bases and J dropped 3; count of bases not matched to a gene: 3. Germline V CDR1 and CDR2: SGHTA, FQGTGA. Here the CDR3 reads CASSPQGGYEQYF. The DNA of the CDR3 is TGTGCCAGCAGCCCACAGGGGGGCTACGAGCAGTACTTC.

The chain uses TRBV9 and TRBJ2-3, with 7 bases identical to TRBD1. The CDR3 has 14 residues. Germline CDR1 reads SGDLS; CDR2 reads YYNGEE. V was clipped by 0 bases and J by 4 bases; unmatched bases: 2. CDR3 bases: TGTGCCAGCAGCGTAGCGGGACAGTCAGATACGCAGTATTTT. Translation gives CASSVAGQSDTQYF. The full variable domain, with the rest looked up from reference TRBV9 and TRBJ2-3, is DSGVTQTPKHLITATGQRVTLRCSPRSGDLSVYWYQQSLDQGLQFLIQYYNGEERAKGNILERFSAQQFPDLHSELNLSSLELGDSALYFCASSVAGQSDTQYFGPGTRLTVL.

This chain connects TRBV9 to TRBJ2-3; 9 nucleotides match TRBD2. The CDR3 totals 16 residues. Germline V gives CDR1 SGDLS, CDR2 YYNGEE. J gave up 5 bases and V 4 bases, and 11 bases lay outside the gene matches. The CDR3 sequence is CASSQRREGRRDTQYF. Here the CDR3 DNA reads TGTGCCAGCAGCCAAAGGCGGGAGGGCCGGAGAGATACGCAGTATTTT.

This sequence joins TRBV18 and TRBJ1-5; 7 bases align to TRBD1. The CDR3 length is 15 residues. V shed 0 bases, J shed 6 bases, and the junction held 5 bases outside the gene matches. Germline V gene data show CDR1 as KGHSH and CDR2 as LQKENI. The CDR3, as DNA: TGTGCCAGCTCACCACCAGGGGGCTTGGGTCAGCCCCAGCATTTT. It is translated as CASSPPGGLGQPQHF.

The chain couples TRBV5-6 to TRBJ1-2; TRBD1 matches 7 bases. Germline lookup yields CDR1 SGHDT and CDR2 YYEEEE. CDR3 size: 15 residues. V was clipped by 3 bases and J by 2 bases; unmatched bases: 7. The CDR3 loop reads CASSSPETGNYGYTF. For the CDR3, the DNA is TGTGCCAGCAGCTCTCCTGAGACAGGGAACTATGGCTACACCTTC.

The chain combines TRBV9 with TRBJ2-1, with 12 bases fitting TRBD2. The V gene's germline CDR1 is SGDLS and CDR2 YYNGEE. J lost 0 bases, V lost 0 bases, and 7 bases had no gene match. The CDR3 is 19 amino acids. The CDR3 protein is CASSVARTSGKSSYNEQFF. CDR3 in DNA: TGTGCCAGCAGCGTAGCACGGACTAGCGGGAAAAGCTCCTACAATGAGCAGTTCTTC.

The CDR3 nucleotides read TGTGCCAGCTCCCCCTGGGACAGGAACTACAATGAGCAGTTCTTC. It specifies CASSPWDRNYNEQFF. This rearrangement joins TRBV9 to TRBJ2-1; 8 nucleotides line up with TRBD1. Germline trimming cut 7 bases from V and 3 bases from J; bases unmatched to any gene: 9. The CDR3 sequence is 15 residues long. Germline assignment: CDR1 SGDLS and CDR2 YYNGEE.

On this clone: A much larger clone differs by one base, so this may be a read error. The chain links TRBV5-8 to TRBJ1-2, with TRBD1 identical over 7 bases. CDR3 size: 13 residues. V was clipped by 3 bases and J by 3 bases; unmatched bases: 2. Germline CDR1 is SGHTS and CDR2 is YDEGEE. CDR3 DNA sequence: TGTGCCAGCAGCTCAGACAGGGACTATGGCTACACCTTC. Its translation: CASSSDRDYGYTF. Together with reference TRBV5-8 and TRBJ1-2, the CDR3 gives the full variable domain: EAGVTQSPTHLIKTRGQQATLRCSPISGHTSVYWYQQALGLGLQFLLWYDEGEERNRGNFPPRFSGRQFPNYSSELNVNALELEDSALYLCASSSDRDYGYTFGSGTRLTVV.

The V and J genes are TRBV7-9 and TRBJ2-5; TRBD1 matches 9 bases. The CDR3 loop spans 15 amino acids. The germline V gene has CDR1 SEHNR and CDR2 FQNEAQ (reference sequence). The ends lost 6 bases at V and 2 bases at J; junction bases unmatched: 7. The CDR3 bases are TGTGCCAGCAGTTCACCGGGACAGGGTCAAGAGACCCAGTACTTC. It codes for CASSSPGQGQETQYF.

This clone was picked up one time. The chain joins TRBV28 to TRBJ2-7; weak D call: TRBD1 (6 bases). The CDR3 consists of 11 residues. Trimming left V 6 bases short and J 7 bases short, with 10 bases between. The germline V gene encodes CDR1 MDHEN and CDR2 SYDVKM. The CDR3 nucleotides are TGTGCCAGCAGCTTGCAGGGGGAGCAGTACTTC. It is translated as CASSLQGEQYF.

The genes are TRBV2 and TRBJ1-1, with TRBD1 identical over 10 bases. The junction had 9 bases not matched to a gene; V was cut back by 7 bases and J by 1 base. The CDR3 runs to 16 residues. Germline V gene data show CDR1 as SNHLY and CDR2 as FYNNEI. The CDR3 DNA is TGTGCCAGCACCCCGGGACAGGGGCGTCCGAACACTGAAGCTTTCTTT. Translation: CASTPGQGRPNTEAFF. Full variable domain (outside the CDR3, taken from reference TRBV2 and TRBJ1-1): EPEVTQTPSHQVTQMGQEVILRCVPISNHLYFYWYRQILGQKVEFLVSFYNNEISEKSEIFDDQFSVERPDGSNFTLKIRSTKLEDSAMYFCASTPGQGRPNTEAFFGQGTRLTVV.

This chain uses TRBV28 with TRBJ1-5, with D possibly TRBD1 on 5 matching bases. Germline CDR1 and CDR2: MDHEN and SYDVKM. This CDR3 is built from 14 residues. V was clipped by 1 base and J by 4 bases, with 8 bases between them. The CDR3 region is CASSLLQANQPQHF. The CDR3 DNA is TGTGCCAGCAGTTTATTACAGGCAAATCAGCCCCAGCATTTT.

V and J are TRBV7-9 and TRBJ1-6; possibly TRBD1 for D (5 bases). V was shortened by 3 bases and J by 6 bases, with 24 bases between the two germline ends. Germline-derived CDR1 and CDR2 are SEHNR and FQNEAQ (reference sequence). CDR3 length equals 19 residues. The CDR3 loop reads CASSLGPAGRGLGNSPLHF. CDR3 sequence (DNA): TGTGCCAGCAGCTTGGGACCTGCAGGGCGGGGATTGGGTAATTCACCCCTCCACTTT. The entire variable domain, with the rest obtained from reference TRBV7-9 and TRBJ1-6, is as follows: DTGVSQNPRHKITKRGQNVTFRCDPISEHNRLYWYRQTLGQGPEFLTYFQNEAQLEKSRLLSDRFSAERPKGSFSTLEIQRTEQGDSAMYLCASSLGPAGRGLGNSPLHFGNGTRLTVT.

This clone was detected only once. The J gene is TRBJ1-2, the V gene TRBV23-1; D is unresolved. TRBV23-1 is sorted into the ORF group, with uncertain function. The CDR3 spans 14 residues. V was cut by 1 base and J by 4 bases, with 10 bases left in between. The CDR3 nucleotides are TGCGCCAGCAGTCAATACCTGAGTGGCTATGGCTACACCTTC. It specifies CASSQYLSGYGYTF.

Note on this clone: Other DNA sequences within the sample encode an identical CDR3. DNA of the CDR3: TGCGCCAGCAGCCAAGCTGCAACTAATGAAAAACTGTTTTTT. As protein: CASSQAATNEKLFF. The V gene is TRBV4-1, the J gene TRBJ1-4; no firm D call. V was cut by 1 base and J by 0 bases, with 3 bases left in between. Germline assignment: CDR1 MGHRA and CDR2 YSYEKL. The CDR3 length is 14 residues.

V is TRBV3-1 (or the pseudogene TRBV3-2) and J is TRBJ2-2, with 8 bases aligning to TRBD2. The CDR3 loop spans 16 amino acids. Germline V CDR1 and CDR2: LGHDT, YNNKEL (reference sequence). The V segment lost 1 base and the J segment 5 bases; nucleotides outside the gene matches: 6. The CDR3, as DNA: TGTGCCAGCAGCCAAGTGACTAGCGAGTCAACCGGGGAGCTGTTTTTT. Translating gives CASSQVTSESTGELFF.

Of note for this clone: Other DNA sequences within the sample encode an identical CDR3. The rearrangement uses TRBV10-3 and TRBJ1-2, with a tentative D call TRBD1 (6 bases). The CDR3 contains 14 residues. Per the germline V gene, CDR1 is ENHRY and CDR2 is SYGVKD. V lost 2 bases and J lost 2, with 9 bases in between. The CDR3 DNA reads TGTGCCATCAGTGAGAGTACAGGGAACTATGGCTACACCTTC. Translating gives CAISESTGNYGYTF.

This chain uses TRBV7-2 with TRBJ2-7; 9 bases match TRBD2. Looked up from germline, CDR1 is SGHTA and CDR2 is FQGNSA. This CDR3 is 14 amino acids long. V was clipped by 4 bases and J by 2 bases; unmatched bases: 3. The chain's CDR3 is CASSWGGRAYEQYF. For the CDR3, the DNA is TGTGCCAGCAGCTGGGGCGGGAGGGCCTACGAGCAGTACTTC.